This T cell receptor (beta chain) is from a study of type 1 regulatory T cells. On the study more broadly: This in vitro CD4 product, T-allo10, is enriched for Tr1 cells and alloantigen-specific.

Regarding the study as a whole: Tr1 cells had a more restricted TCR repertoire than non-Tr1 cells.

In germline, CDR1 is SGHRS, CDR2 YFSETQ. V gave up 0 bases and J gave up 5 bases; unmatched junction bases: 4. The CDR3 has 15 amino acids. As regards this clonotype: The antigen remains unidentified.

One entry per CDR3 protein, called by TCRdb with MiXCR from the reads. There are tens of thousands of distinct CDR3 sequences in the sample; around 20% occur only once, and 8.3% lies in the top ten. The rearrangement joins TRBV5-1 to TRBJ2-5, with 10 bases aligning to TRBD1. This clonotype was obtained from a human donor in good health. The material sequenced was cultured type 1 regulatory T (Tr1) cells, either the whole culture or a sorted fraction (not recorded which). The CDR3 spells CASSLVGTGDETQYF. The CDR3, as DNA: TGCGCCAGCAGCTTGGTCGGGACAGGGGACGAGACCCAGTACTTC. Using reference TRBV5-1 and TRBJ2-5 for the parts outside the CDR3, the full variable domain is KAGVTQTPRYLIKTRGQQVTLSCSPISGHRSVSWYQQTPGQGLQFLFEYFSETQRNKGNFPGRFSGRQFSNSRSEMNVSTLELGDSALYLCASSLVGTGDETQYFGPGTRLLVL.